This TCR beta chain was identified in a study of T cell changes during pregnancy in multiple sclerosis. The CDR3 contains 14 residues. J gave up 10 bases and V 1 base, and 10 bases lay outside the gene matches. Germline V gene sequence: CDR1 SGDLS, CDR2 YYNGEE. This clone came up once. Libraries were prepared by immunoSEQ multiplex PCR; TCRdb keeps only in-frame clonotypes and omits some of them. The repertoire includes more than 80,000 clones, about 92% of them detected once, and less than 2% sits in the top ten. The chain recombines TRBV9 with TRBJ1-2; 7 nucleotides match TRBD1. The clonotype originates from a female donor with multiple sclerosis, enrolled in a pregnancy study. Source: peripheral blood, taken in the first trimester of pregnancy. In nucleotides, the CDR3 is TGTGCCAGCAGCGTAACACCGGGACAGAGAGTCTACACCTTC. Its protein is CASSVTPGQRVYTF. Full variable domain (outside the CDR3, taken from reference TRBV9 and TRBJ1-2): DSGVTQTPKHLITATGQRVTLRCSPRSGDLSVYWYQQSLDQGLQFLIQYYNGEERAKGNILERFSAQQFPDLHSELNLSSLELGDSALYFCASSVTPGQRVYTFGSGTRLTVV.